A selection of T cell receptor beta chains follows, all from one sample in a study of blood T cells in healthy people across ages. MiXCR, applied by TCRdb to the 5' RACE reads, yields one record per CDR3 protein. The profile shows a few hundred thousand distinct CDR3 sequences, about 55% of them singletons. The specimen sequenced was blood. Receptor source: a man aged 60 to 69 in good health. CDR3s include the opening cysteine and the closing phenylalanine or tryptophan. D genes are given only for firm matches. Only part of the rows carry a size: once, few, many, or a class if the clone is expanded.

clone size: few
V gene: TRBV4-1
J gene: TRBJ1-1
D gene: TRBD1
CDR3 DNA: TGCGCCAGCAGCCAAGAAGGACAGGGGAACACTGAAGCTTTCTTT
CDR3 protein: CASSQEGQGNTEAFF

clone size: .
V gene: TRBV20-1
J gene: TRBJ2-7
D gene: .
CDR3 DNA: TGCAGTACCCGGGGGACCTACGAGCAGTACTTC
CDR3 protein: CSTRGTYEQYF

clone size: many
V gene: TRBV12-3/TRBV12-4
J gene: TRBJ2-5
D gene: TRBD2
CDR3 DNA: TGTGCCAGCAGTCTCAGGTCTAGCGGGAGGAACCAAGAGACCCAGTACTTC
CDR3 protein: CASSLRSSGRNQETQYF

clone size: few
V gene: TRBV5-6
J gene: TRBJ2-7
D gene: TRBD1
CDR3 DNA: TGTGCCAGCAGCCGGACAGGGGGATGGGTCGAGCAGTACTTC
CDR3 protein: CASSRTGGWVEQYF

clone size: .
V gene: TRBV12-3/TRBV12-4
J gene: TRBJ2-3
D gene: TRBD1
CDR3 DNA: TGTGCCAGCAGTTTATTTTTTGACAGGGGGCGCGCAGATACGCAGTATTTT
CDR3 protein: CASSLFFDRGRADTQYF

clone size: .
V gene: TRBV7-2
J gene: TRBJ2-7
D gene: .
CDR3 DNA: TGTGCCAGCAGCCCCGGTGGGACCCCCTACGAGCAGTACTTC
CDR3 protein: CASSPGGTPYEQYF

clone size: .
V gene: TRBV6-5
J gene: TRBJ2-7
D gene: .
CDR3 DNA: TGTGCCAGCAGCCCTACGGGACTGACCTACGAGCAGTACTTC
CDR3 protein: CASSPTGLTYEQYF

clone size: .
V gene: TRBV9
J gene: TRBJ2-5
D gene: .
CDR3 DNA: TGTGCCAGCAGCGTTGACACTCAAGAGACCCAGTACTTC
CDR3 protein: CASSVDTQETQYF

clone size: .
V gene: TRBV20-1
J gene: TRBJ2-5
D gene: .
CDR3 DNA: TGCAGTGCTAGAGCTGGACCTTTTGAGGGGACCCAGTACTTC
CDR3 protein: CSARAGPFEGTQYF

clone size: .
V gene: TRBV2
J gene: TRBJ2-2
D gene: TRBD1
CDR3 DNA: TGTGCCAGCAGTCTGGACAGGGGACCGGCCGGGGAGCTGTTTTTT
CDR3 protein: CASSLDRGPAGELFF

clone size: many
V gene: TRBV29-1
J gene: TRBJ2-1
D gene: .
CDR3 DNA: TGCAGTGCCTGGGACCGTGAGCAGTTCTTC
CDR3 protein: CSAWDREQFF

clone size: .
V gene: TRBV24-1
J gene: TRBJ2-5
D gene: TRBD1
CDR3 DNA: TGTGCCACCAGCCCGGAAGGGACAGGGGGCTACAATGAGCAGTACTTC
CDR3 protein: CATSPEGTGGYNEQYF

clone size: .
V gene: TRBV12-3/TRBV12-4
J gene: TRBJ2-7
D gene: .
CDR3 DNA: TGTGCCAGCAGTTTAAAACAGAGCCGGGGGCTTTCGTACTTC
CDR3 protein: CASSLKQSRGLSYF

clone size: .
V gene: TRBV7-2
J gene: TRBJ1-1
D gene: .
CDR3 DNA: TGTGCCAGCAGCTTAGATGGCAGGGAGAACACTGAAGCTTTCTTT
CDR3 protein: CASSLDGRENTEAFF

clone size: .
V gene: TRBV2
J gene: TRBJ2-4
D gene: .
CDR3 DNA: TGTGCCAGCAGTGAAGGGGGAAGTGACTACAAGCAGTACTTC
CDR3 protein: CASSEGGSDYKQYF

clone size: .
V gene: TRBV20-1
J gene: TRBJ2-7
D gene: TRBD1
CDR3 DNA: TGCAGTGCCACGTGGGACAGGGGTTACGAGCAGTACTTC
CDR3 protein: CSATWDRGYEQYF

clone size: .
V gene: TRBV11-1
J gene: TRBJ2-5
D gene: TRBD2
CDR3 DNA: TGTGCCAGCAGCTTAGGACGACTAGCGGGAGTCGGAACCCAGTACTTC
CDR3 protein: CASSLGRLAGVGTQYF

clone size: .
V gene: TRBV28
J gene: TRBJ1-5
D gene: TRBD1
CDR3 DNA: TGTGCCAGCAGTTTTGGGGACAGGGGAAGGGGTCAGCCCCAGCATTTT
CDR3 protein: CASSFGDRGRGQPQHF

clone size: once
V gene: TRBV4-2
J gene: TRBJ1-4
D gene: TRBD1
CDR3 DNA: TGTGCCAGCAGCCAGGGACAGGGGCAAACTAATGAAAAACTGTTTTTT
CDR3 protein: CASSQGQGQTNEKLFF

clone size: many
V gene: TRBV29-1
J gene: TRBJ2-7
D gene: .
CDR3 DNA: TGCAGCGTTGATTCAGGGGCGGCTGAGCAGTACTTC
CDR3 protein: CSVDSGAAEQYF

clone size: .
V gene: TRBV7-2
J gene: TRBJ2-5
D gene: .
CDR3 DNA: TGTGCCAGCAGCACGGGGGGCCACGAGACCCAGTACTTC
CDR3 protein: CASSTGGHETQYF

clone size: few
V gene: TRBV7-2
J gene: TRBJ2-3
D gene: .
CDR3 DNA: TGTGCCAGCAGCTTGGTGGGCGGAGACACAGATACGCAGTATTTT
CDR3 protein: CASSLVGGDTDTQYF

clone size: .
V gene: TRBV12-3/TRBV12-4
J gene: TRBJ2-6
D gene: .
CDR3 DNA: TGTGCCAGCAGGCGGGGTACTGGGGCCAACGTCCTGACTTTC
CDR3 protein: CASRRGTGANVLTF

clone size: .
V gene: TRBV7-9
J gene: TRBJ2-5
D gene: TRBD1
CDR3 DNA: TGTGCCAGCGGACCTCCGGGACAGTCCGGGCAGTACTTC
CDR3 protein: CASGPPGQSGQYF

clone size: once
V gene: TRBV20-1
J gene: TRBJ2-7
D gene: .
CDR3 DNA: TGCAGTGCTAGAGAAGGCAGCCCTATCGGCGGGTACGAGCAGTACTTC
CDR3 protein: CSAREGSPIGGYEQYF

clone size: .
V gene: TRBV7-9
J gene: TRBJ2-3
D gene: .
CDR3 DNA: TGTGCCAGCAGCTCCGAGTATTTT
CDR3 protein: CASSSEYF

clone size: few
V gene: TRBV24-1
J gene: TRBJ2-1
D gene: .
CDR3 DNA: TGTGCCACCAGTGACCCCACGCTCGGGCGAAACGAGCAGTTCTTC
CDR3 protein: CATSDPTLGRNEQFF

clone size: .
V gene: TRBV10-3
J gene: TRBJ1-1
D gene: .
CDR3 DNA: TGTACCATCAGTGGACAGAGGGACTCTGAGGCTTTCTTT
CDR3 protein: CTISGQRDSEAFF

clone size: .
V gene: TRBV29-1
J gene: TRBJ1-2
D gene: TRBD1
CDR3 DNA: TGCAGCGTTGAACTTAGGACAGGGAACCATGGCTACACCTTC
CDR3 protein: CSVELRTGNHGYTF

clone size: few
V gene: TRBV6-4
J gene: TRBJ2-1
D gene: TRBD1
CDR3 DNA: TGTGCCAGCAGAAAGGAAGGGGGCTTCGACAATGAGCAGTTCTTC
CDR3 protein: CASRKEGGFDNEQFF

clone size: .
V gene: TRBV29-1
J gene: TRBJ2-3
D gene: .
CDR3 DNA: TGCAGCGTTGTAGGTCCGGATACGCAGTATTTT
CDR3 protein: CSVVGPDTQYF

clone size: many
V gene: TRBV12-3/TRBV12-4
J gene: TRBJ2-1
D gene: TRBD2
CDR3 DNA: TGTGCCAGCACCCTAAATCCTAGCGGGAGCCAGTTCTTC
CDR3 protein: CASTLNPSGSQFF

clone size: many
V gene: TRBV5-6
J gene: TRBJ2-1
D gene: TRBD2
CDR3 DNA: TGTGCCAGCAGCTTAGTAGCGGGGGGGCGAAGTGAGCAGTTCTTC
CDR3 protein: CASSLVAGGRSEQFF

clone size: .
V gene: TRBV7-9
J gene: TRBJ2-1
D gene: .
CDR3 DNA: TGTGCCAGCAGCGCCGCACAGGGTGGAAATGAGCAGTTCTTC
CDR3 protein: CASSAAQGGNEQFF

clone size: once
V gene: TRBV20-1
J gene: TRBJ2-4
D gene: .
CDR3 DNA: TGCAGTGCTAGAGATTTTAAGGGGAACATTCAGTACTTC
CDR3 protein: CSARDFKGNIQYF

clone size: .
V gene: TRBV23-1
J gene: TRBJ1-2
D gene: .
CDR3 DNA: TGCGCCAGCAGTCAATCACCTCACAGGGATCTATATGGCTACACCTTC
CDR3 protein: CASSQSPHRDLYGYTF

clone size: .
V gene: TRBV6-2/TRBV6-3
J gene: TRBJ2-1
D gene: TRBD1
CDR3 DNA: TGTGCCTGCAGTTACCGAGGACAGGGCCGCGATGAGCAGTTCTTC
CDR3 protein: CACSYRGQGRDEQFF

clone size: .
V gene: TRBV20-1
J gene: TRBJ2-3
D gene: TRBD2
CDR3 DNA: TGCAGTGCTATCGTTAAGACTAGCGGGGGGGCCGCAGATACGCAGTATTTT
CDR3 protein: CSAIVKTSGGAADTQYF

clone size: .
V gene: TRBV7-9
J gene: TRBJ2-3
D gene: TRBD1
CDR3 DNA: TGTGCCAGCAGCTTGAACCGGGACAGGGCCACAGATACGCAGTATTTT
CDR3 protein: CASSLNRDRATDTQYF

clone size: .
V gene: TRBV6-5
J gene: TRBJ2-7
D gene: .
CDR3 DNA: TGTGCCAGTCTAGCGTCAACCTCCTACGAGCAGTACTTC
CDR3 protein: CASLASTSYEQYF

clone size: .
V gene: TRBV20-1
J gene: TRBJ2-3
D gene: .
CDR3 DNA: TGCAGTGCCTCGACAGACACACACACAGATACGCAGTATTTT
CDR3 protein: CSASTDTHTDTQYF